The 5 T cell receptor beta chains listed next were all sequenced from one sample in a study of identical twins. TCRdb used MiXCR to reprocess the 5' RACE reads, holding one entry per CDR3 protein. The sample shows about 500,000 distinct CDR3 sequences, 14% of them seen only once. These data also featured in a second study, about yellow fever vaccine responses in identical twins.

What was sequenced was CD4+ T cells sorted from blood. The receptors were gathered from a woman in her late teens or twenties in good health.

This chain uses TRBV5-1 with TRBJ2-3; maybe TRBD2 (5 bases). The CDR3 loop spans 15 amino acids. V dropped 2 bases and J dropped 5 bases, with 15 bases sitting between them. Germline loops: CDR1 SGHRS, CDR2 YFSETQ. Here the CDR3 DNA reads TGCGCCAGCAGCTTAAATAGCCGCGCGGGAGATACGCAGTATTTT. As protein: CASSLNSRAGDTQYF.

Many counts were recorded for this clonotype. The rearrangement uses TRBV20-1 and TRBJ1-4; D not resolved. CDR3 length: 15 residues. Germline values: CDR1 DFQATT, CDR2 SNEGSKA (reference sequence). V was pared by 1 base and J by 0 bases, with 9 bases between. The CDR3 loop reads CSARAQPTTNEKLFF. The CDR3 bases are TGCAGTGCTAGAGCTCAGCCCACAACTAATGAAAAACTGTTTTTT.

The rearrangement joins TRBV7-9 to TRBJ1-2, with no clear D. Per germline, CDR1 SEHNR and CDR2 FQNEAQ (reference sequence). Trimming stripped 1 base from V and 4 bases from J, with 10 bases between. This CDR3 has 14 residues. For the CDR3, the DNA is TGTGCCAGCAGCTTAGTTCGCAGTGTCTATGGCTACACCTTC. Its protein product is CASSLVRSVYGYTF.

This chain joins TRBV5-1 and TRBJ2-4, with TRBD2 matching 14 bases. Germline lookup yields CDR1 SGHRS and CDR2 YFSETQ. This CDR3 region has 18 residues. With 6 bases clipped from V and 1 base from J, the junction kept 9 bases outside the gene matches. The CDR3 DNA reads as TGCGCCAGCAACCAGGGACTAGCGGGAGCGGAGGCCAAAAACATTCAGTACTTC. It specifies CASNQGLAGAEAKNIQYF.

This clonotype was counted ten times or more. The chain combines TRBV4-3 with TRBJ2-7; D gene ambiguous. Germline values: CDR1 LGHNA, CDR2 YSLEER. The V gene lost 0 bases and the J gene lost 3 bases, with 12 bases spanning the gap. This CDR3 is 15 amino acids long. CDR3 nucleotide sequence: TGCGCCAGCAGCCAAGATTACATTAACTTCTACGAGCAGTACTTC. It is translated as CASSQDYINFYEQYF.